Listed below are T cell receptor beta chains from one sample, sequenced in a study of CD8 T cells in Susac syndrome. One entry per CDR3 protein, called by TCRdb with MiXCR from the immunoSEQ multiplex PCR reads. The sample carries some 200,000 distinct CDR3 sequences, nearly 97% recorded once. The sequenced material came from CD4+ T cells from PBMCs. The source is a human donor with multiple sclerosis. CDR3s include the opening cysteine and the closing phenylalanine or tryptophan. D genes are given only for firm matches. Clone size is shown for a subset of rows, as once, few, many or a class of expanded clone.

CDR3aa: CSARVYQTQETQYF
CDR3nt: TGCAGTGCTAGAGTGTACCAAACGCAAGAGACCCAGTACTTC
abundance: .
j_gene: TRBJ2-5
d_gene: .
len: 14
v_gene: TRBV20-1

CDR3aa: CATSRRQDHSGANVLTF
CDR3nt: TGTGCCACCAGCAGGCGACAGGACCACTCTGGGGCCAACGTCCTGACTTTC
abundance: .
j_gene: TRBJ2-6
d_gene: .
len: 17
v_gene: TRBV15

CDR3aa: CASSFGGRAKYSPLHF
CDR3nt: TGTGCCAGCAGTTTCGGGGGAAGGGCTAAGTATTCACCCCTCCACTTT
abundance: .
j_gene: TRBJ1-6
d_gene: .
len: 16
v_gene: TRBV27

CDR3aa: CASTPGGPGVEQFF
CDR3nt: TGTGCCAGCACCCCCGGGGGACCCGGGGTAGAGCAGTTCTTC
abundance: .
j_gene: TRBJ2-1
d_gene: .
len: 14
v_gene: TRBV11-2

CDR3aa: CASSPDRGGTEAFF
CDR3nt: TGTGCCAGCTCACCCGACAGGGGAGGCACTGAAGCTTTCTTT
abundance: .
j_gene: TRBJ1-1
d_gene: TRBD1
len: 14
v_gene: TRBV18

CDR3aa: CSVELTLNGELFF
CDR3nt: TGCAGCGTTGAGCTAACATTAAACGGGGAGCTGTTTTTT
abundance: .
j_gene: TRBJ2-2
d_gene: .
len: 13
v_gene: TRBV29-1

CDR3aa: CASSQKYNEQFF
CDR3nt: TGTGCCAGCAGCCAGAAGTACAATGAGCAGTTCTTC
abundance: .
j_gene: TRBJ2-1
d_gene: .
len: 12
v_gene: TRBV3-1

CDR3aa: CSALGGVGELFF
CDR3nt: TGCAGTGCTCTGGGCGGTGTTGGGGAGCTGTTTTTT
abundance: .
j_gene: TRBJ2-2
d_gene: .
len: 12
v_gene: TRBV20-1

CDR3aa: CASSGTPGEGPNQPQHF
CDR3nt: TGTGCCAGCAGCGGGACTCCAGGGGAAGGGCCCAATCAGCCCCAGCATTTT
abundance: once
j_gene: TRBJ1-5
d_gene: .
len: 17
v_gene: TRBV21-1

CDR3aa: CASSIGGKTQYF
CDR3nt: TGTGCCAGTAGTATTGGAGGGAAGACCCAGTACTTC
abundance: .
j_gene: TRBJ2-5
d_gene: .
len: 12
v_gene: TRBV19

CDR3aa: CSAPRGGYGYTF
CDR3nt: TGCAGTGCTCCCCGAGGGGGATATGGCTACACCTTC
abundance: .
j_gene: TRBJ1-2
d_gene: .
len: 12
v_gene: TRBV20-1

CDR3aa: CSASGGSADTQYF
CDR3nt: TGCAGTGCTAGTGGGGGTTCGGCAGATACGCAGTATTTT
abundance: .
j_gene: TRBJ2-3
d_gene: .
len: 13
v_gene: TRBV20-1

CDR3aa: CATAGSPNTGELFF
CDR3nt: TGTGCCACCGCGGGGTCACCGAACACCGGGGAGCTGTTTTTT
abundance: .
j_gene: TRBJ2-2
d_gene: .
len: 14
v_gene: TRBV25-1

CDR3aa: CSVRGAGTGELFF
CDR3nt: TGCAGCGTGAGGGGGGCAGGAACCGGGGAGCTGTTTTTT
abundance: once
j_gene: TRBJ2-2
d_gene: .
len: 13
v_gene: TRBV29-1

CDR3aa: CASSEIKETQYF
CDR3nt: TGTGCCAGCAGTGAGATAAAAGAGACCCAGTACTTC
abundance: .
j_gene: TRBJ2-5
d_gene: .
len: 12
v_gene: TRBV6-1

CDR3aa: CSAFHPQYQNIQYF
CDR3nt: TGCAGTGCTTTTCATCCGCAGTATCAAAACATTCAGTACTTC
abundance: .
j_gene: TRBJ2-4
d_gene: .
len: 14
v_gene: TRBV20-1

CDR3aa: CSVGRDVSYEQYF
CDR3nt: TGCAGCGTTGGAAGGGACGTATCCTACGAGCAGTACTTC
abundance: once
j_gene: TRBJ2-7
d_gene: .
len: 13
v_gene: TRBV29-1

CDR3aa: CASSFGDRSYEQYF
CDR3nt: TGTGCCAGCAGCTTTGGGGACAGATCCTACGAGCAGTACTTC
abundance: .
j_gene: TRBJ2-7
d_gene: TRBD1
len: 14
v_gene: TRBV7-9

CDR3aa: CASSQSSSETQYF
CDR3nt: TGTGCCAGCAGCCAAAGTTCCTCAGAGACCCAGTACTTC
abundance: .
j_gene: TRBJ2-5
d_gene: .
len: 13
v_gene: TRBV4-2

CDR3aa: CVPGAWADTQYF
CDR3nt: TGTGTCCCTGGGGCTTGGGCAGATACGCAGTATTTT
abundance: .
j_gene: TRBJ2-3
d_gene: .
len: 12
v_gene: TRBV7-9

CDR3aa: CSVVYGYGYTF
CDR3nt: TGCAGCGTTGTTTATGGTTATGGCTACACCTTC
abundance: .
j_gene: TRBJ1-2
d_gene: .
len: 11
v_gene: TRBV29-1

CDR3aa: CSASQGSNTEAFF
CDR3nt: TGCAGCGCGTCTCAGGGGTCGAACACTGAAGCTTTCTTT
abundance: .
j_gene: TRBJ1-1
d_gene: .
len: 13
v_gene: TRBV29-1

CDR3aa: CASSPSGNPDTQYF
CDR3nt: TGTGCCAGCAGTCCTAGCGGGAACCCAGATACGCAGTATTTT
abundance: .
j_gene: TRBJ2-3
d_gene: TRBD2
len: 14
v_gene: TRBV2

CDR3aa: CASSQDPRTGVNGYTF
CDR3nt: TGTGCCAGCAGCCAAGATCCCCGGACAGGGGTTAATGGCTACACCTTC
abundance: once
j_gene: TRBJ1-2
d_gene: TRBD1
len: 16
v_gene: TRBV3-1

CDR3aa: CSALGPSRGTDTQYF
CDR3nt: TGCAGTGCTCTTGGACCCTCGCGGGGCACAGATACACAGTATTTT
abundance: .
j_gene: TRBJ2-3
d_gene: .
len: 15
v_gene: TRBV20-1

CDR3aa: CASSSPWAKNIQYF
CDR3nt: TGTGCCAGCAGCTCTCCATGGGCCAAAAACATTCAGTACTTC
abundance: .
j_gene: TRBJ2-4
d_gene: .
len: 14
v_gene: TRBV7-6

CDR3aa: CASSPESYQPQHF
CDR3nt: TGTGCCAGCTCGCCCGAAAGTTATCAGCCCCAGCATTTT
abundance: once
j_gene: TRBJ1-5
d_gene: .
len: 13
v_gene: TRBV18

CDR3aa: CASAVRGAGETQYF
CDR3nt: TGCGCCAGCGCGGTCCGGGGGGCCGGGGAGACCCAGTACTTC
abundance: .
j_gene: TRBJ2-5
d_gene: .
len: 14
v_gene: TRBV5-1

CDR3aa: CASSRPGASYNEQFF
CDR3nt: TGTGCCAGCAGCAGGCCGGGGGCATCCTACAATGAGCAGTTCTTC
abundance: .
j_gene: TRBJ2-1
d_gene: .
len: 15
v_gene: TRBV5-6

CDR3aa: CASSLTGRVTYGYTF
CDR3nt: TGTGCCAGCAGTCTGACAGGGAGGGTAACCTATGGCTACACCTTC
abundance: once
j_gene: TRBJ1-2
d_gene: TRBD1
len: 15
v_gene: TRBV27